A selection of T cell receptor beta chains follows, all from one sample in a study of blood T cell repertoires in COVID-19. This table comes from immunoSEQ multiplex PCR, and its TCRdb copy is limited to in-frame clones, with some not included. The data contain 150,000 to 200,000 clones, under 95% of them singletons. The sample taken for sequencing was peripheral blood. These receptor sequences come from a man between 18 and 35 years old with COVID-19, enrolled during active disease. Each CDR3 is given with its conserved first and last residue. Each record gives: V gene, CDR3 protein.

V: TRBV7-2; CDR3: CASSTLAGAFYEQYF
V: TRBV18; CDR3: CASSRRGRGTLSTDTQYF
V: TRBV5-6; CDR3: CASSFGQGSTEAFF
V: TRBV10-3; CDR3: CAVREGVNNYEQYF
V: TRBV5-1; CDR3: CASSLAGMNTEAFF
V: TRBV27; CDR3: CASSLTTGLNQPQHF
V: TRBV28; CDR3: CASSPFAGGLYNEQFF
V: TRBV6-5; CDR3: CASSHGDSEWTEAFF
V: TRBV28; CDR3: CASSPSGTEAFF
V: TRBV6-5; CDR3: CASSPTGTRTEAFF
V: TRBV28; CDR3: CASTPGQGRWWQYF
V: TRBV6-2/TRBV6-3; CDR3: CASSSPLAGGSTDTQYF
V: TRBV30; CDR3: CAWSVQGVGYGYTF